This T cell receptor (beta chain) was documented in a study of cytotoxic CD8 clonotypes in ibrutinib-treated CLL. Sequencing was performed with immunoSEQ multiplex PCR; in TCRdb, only in-frame clones are kept and a portion is missing. The data show fewer than 200,000 clones, less than 85% seen once. This receptor was obtained from a human donor with chronic lymphocytic leukemia. The sequencing here drew on PBMCs, taken after 24 months of ibrutinib treatment.

The CDR3 region is CASETPRAPRSEAFF. Here the CDR3 DNA reads TGTGCCAGTGAAACGCCCCGGGCCCCTCGGTCTGAAGCTTTCTTT. This rearrangement joins TRBV19 to TRBJ1-1; D is unclear. V was clipped by 8 bases and J by 6 bases, with 22 bases between them. Germline assignment: CDR1 LNHDA and CDR2 SQIVND (reference sequence). There are 15 residues in the CDR3.